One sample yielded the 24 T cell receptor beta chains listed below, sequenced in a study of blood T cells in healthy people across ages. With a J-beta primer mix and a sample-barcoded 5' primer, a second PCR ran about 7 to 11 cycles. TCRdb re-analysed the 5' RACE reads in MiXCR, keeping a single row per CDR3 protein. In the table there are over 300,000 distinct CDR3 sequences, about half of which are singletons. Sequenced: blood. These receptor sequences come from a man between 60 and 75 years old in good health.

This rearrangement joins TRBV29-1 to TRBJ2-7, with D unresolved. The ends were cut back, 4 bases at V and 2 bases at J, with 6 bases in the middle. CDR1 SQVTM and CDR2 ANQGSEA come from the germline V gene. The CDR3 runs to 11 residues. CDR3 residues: CSVAGPYEQYF. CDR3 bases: TGCAGCGTTGCAGGTCCCTACGAGCAGTACTTC.

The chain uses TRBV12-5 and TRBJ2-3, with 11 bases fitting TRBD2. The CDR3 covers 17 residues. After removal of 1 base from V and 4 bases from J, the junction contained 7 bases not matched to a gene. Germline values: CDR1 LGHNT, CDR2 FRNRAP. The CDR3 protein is CASGLGTSGGVSDTQYF. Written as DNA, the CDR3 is TGTGCTAGTGGTTTGGGCACTAGCGGGGGAGTCTCAGATACGCAGTATTTT.

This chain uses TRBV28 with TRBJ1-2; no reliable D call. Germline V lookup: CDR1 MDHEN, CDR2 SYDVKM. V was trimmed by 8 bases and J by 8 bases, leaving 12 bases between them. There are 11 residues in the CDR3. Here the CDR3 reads CASGLWEGYTF. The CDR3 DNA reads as TGTGCCAGCGGGCTATGGGAAGGCTACACCTTC.

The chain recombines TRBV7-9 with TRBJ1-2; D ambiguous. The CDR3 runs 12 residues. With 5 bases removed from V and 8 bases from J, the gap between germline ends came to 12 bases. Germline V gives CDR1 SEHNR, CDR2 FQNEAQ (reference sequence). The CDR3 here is CASSREREGYTF. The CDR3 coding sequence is TGTGCCAGCAGCCGAGAGAGGGAGGGCTACACCTTC.

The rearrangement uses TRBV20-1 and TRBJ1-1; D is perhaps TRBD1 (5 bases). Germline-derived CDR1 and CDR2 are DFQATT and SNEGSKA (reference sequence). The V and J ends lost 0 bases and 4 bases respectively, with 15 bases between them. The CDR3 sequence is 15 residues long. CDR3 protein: CSAREGTTVGTEAFF. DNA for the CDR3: TGCAGTGCTAGAGAAGGGACCACGGTGGGCACTGAAGCTTTCTTT.

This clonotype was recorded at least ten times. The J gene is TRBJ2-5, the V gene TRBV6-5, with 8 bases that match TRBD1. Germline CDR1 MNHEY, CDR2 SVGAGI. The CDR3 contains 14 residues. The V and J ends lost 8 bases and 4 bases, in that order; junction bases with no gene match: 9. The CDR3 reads CASVSDRGGETQYF. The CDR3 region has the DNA TGTGCCAGCGTCTCTGACAGGGGCGGAGAGACCCAGTACTTC.

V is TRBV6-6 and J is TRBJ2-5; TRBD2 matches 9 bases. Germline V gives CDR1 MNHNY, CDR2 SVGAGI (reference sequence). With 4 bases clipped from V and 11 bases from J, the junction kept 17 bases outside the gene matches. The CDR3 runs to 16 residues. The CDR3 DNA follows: TGTGCCAGCAGTTCCCCCGTGGGACTAGCCGGAGTTGAGCAGTACTTC. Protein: CASSSPVGLAGVEQYF.

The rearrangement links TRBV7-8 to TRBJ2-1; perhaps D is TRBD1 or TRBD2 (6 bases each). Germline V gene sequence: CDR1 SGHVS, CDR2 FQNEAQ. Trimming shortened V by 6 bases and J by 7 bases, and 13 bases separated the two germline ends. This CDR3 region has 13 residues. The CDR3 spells CASSFTGRNEQFF. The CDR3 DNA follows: TGTGCCAGCAGTTTTACAGGGAGGAATGAGCAGTTCTTC.

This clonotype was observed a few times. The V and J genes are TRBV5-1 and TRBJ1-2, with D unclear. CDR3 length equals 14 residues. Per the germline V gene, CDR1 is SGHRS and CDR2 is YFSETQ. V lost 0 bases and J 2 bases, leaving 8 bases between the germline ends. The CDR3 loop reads CASSLEGTNYGYTF. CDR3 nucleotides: TGCGCCAGCAGCTTGGAGGGCACCAACTATGGCTACACCTTC.

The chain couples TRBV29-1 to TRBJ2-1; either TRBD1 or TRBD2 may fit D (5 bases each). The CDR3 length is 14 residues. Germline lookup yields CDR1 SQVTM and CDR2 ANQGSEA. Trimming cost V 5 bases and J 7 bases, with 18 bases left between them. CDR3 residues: CSVHTGTSGNEQFF. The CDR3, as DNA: TGCAGCGTTCACACCGGGACGTCCGGGAATGAGCAGTTCTTC.

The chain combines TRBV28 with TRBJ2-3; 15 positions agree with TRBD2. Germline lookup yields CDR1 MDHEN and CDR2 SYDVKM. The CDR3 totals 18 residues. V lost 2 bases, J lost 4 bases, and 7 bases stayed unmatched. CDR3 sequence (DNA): TGTGCCAGCAGTTTAGCCGGGACTAGCGGGAGGAAGGCAGATACGCAGTATTTT. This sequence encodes CASSLAGTSGRKADTQYF.

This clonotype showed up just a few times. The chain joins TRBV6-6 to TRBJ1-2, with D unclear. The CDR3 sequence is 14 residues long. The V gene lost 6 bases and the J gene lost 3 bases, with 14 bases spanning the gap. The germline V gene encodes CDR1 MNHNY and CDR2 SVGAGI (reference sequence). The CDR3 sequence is CASSPPTRDYGYTF. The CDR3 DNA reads TGTGCCAGCAGCCCACCCACAAGGGACTATGGCTACACCTTC.

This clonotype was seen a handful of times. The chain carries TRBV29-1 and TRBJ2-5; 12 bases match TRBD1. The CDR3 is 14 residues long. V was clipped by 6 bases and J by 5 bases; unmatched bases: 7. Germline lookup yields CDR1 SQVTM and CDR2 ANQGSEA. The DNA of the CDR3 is TGCAGCGTCCGGGACAGGGGGCGCGTTGAGACCCAGTACTTC. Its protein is CSVRDRGRVETQYF.

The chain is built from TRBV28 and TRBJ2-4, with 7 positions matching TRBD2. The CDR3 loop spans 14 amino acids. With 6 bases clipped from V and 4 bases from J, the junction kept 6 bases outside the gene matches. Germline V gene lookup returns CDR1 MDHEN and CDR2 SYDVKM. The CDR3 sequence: CASSIGGRKNIQYF. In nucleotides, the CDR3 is TGTGCCAGCAGCATCGGGGGGAGGAAAAACATTCAGTACTTC.

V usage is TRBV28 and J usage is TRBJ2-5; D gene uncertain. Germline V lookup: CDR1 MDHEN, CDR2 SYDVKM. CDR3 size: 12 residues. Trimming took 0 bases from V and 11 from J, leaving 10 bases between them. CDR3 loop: CASSLWENEQYF. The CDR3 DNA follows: TGTGCCAGCAGTTTATGGGAGAATGAGCAGTACTTC.

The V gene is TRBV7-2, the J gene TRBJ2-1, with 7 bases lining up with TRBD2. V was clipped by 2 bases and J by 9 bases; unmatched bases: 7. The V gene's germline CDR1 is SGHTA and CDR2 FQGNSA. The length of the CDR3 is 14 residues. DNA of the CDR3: TGTGCCAGCAGCTTAACTGGACTAGTGGGTGAGCAGTTCTTC. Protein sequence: CASSLTGLVGEQFF.

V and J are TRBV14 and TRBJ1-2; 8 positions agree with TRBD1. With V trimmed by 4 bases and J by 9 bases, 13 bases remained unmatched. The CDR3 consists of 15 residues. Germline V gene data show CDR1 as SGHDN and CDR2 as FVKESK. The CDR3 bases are TGTGCCAGCAGCCGCCGGACAGGGTACCTCTTGAGCTACACCTTC. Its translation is CASSRRTGYLLSYTF.

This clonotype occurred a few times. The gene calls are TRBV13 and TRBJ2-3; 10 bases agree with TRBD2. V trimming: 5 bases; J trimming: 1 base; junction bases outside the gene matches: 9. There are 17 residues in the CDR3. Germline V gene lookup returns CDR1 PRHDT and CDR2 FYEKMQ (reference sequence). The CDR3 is CASSPRTSGSGTDTQYF. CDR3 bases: TGTGCCAGCAGCCCACGGACTAGCGGAAGTGGCACAGATACGCAGTATTTT.

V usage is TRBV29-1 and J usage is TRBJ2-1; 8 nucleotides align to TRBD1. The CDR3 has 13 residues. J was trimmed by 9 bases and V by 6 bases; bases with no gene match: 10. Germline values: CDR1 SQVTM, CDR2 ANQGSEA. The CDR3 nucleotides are TGCAGCGTCACTAAGACAGGGGACGGTGAGCAGTTCTTC. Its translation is CSVTKTGDGEQFF.

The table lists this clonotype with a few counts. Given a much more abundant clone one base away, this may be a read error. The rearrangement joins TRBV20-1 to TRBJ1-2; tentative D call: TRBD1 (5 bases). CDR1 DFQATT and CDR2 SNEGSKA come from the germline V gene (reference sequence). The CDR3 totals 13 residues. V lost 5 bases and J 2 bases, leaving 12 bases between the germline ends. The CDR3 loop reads CSAGGGMNYGYTF. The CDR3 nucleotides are TGCAGTGCTGGGGGGGGGATGAACTATGGCTACACCTTC.

This CDR3 is CASSWTGTEQDEQFF. In DNA, the CDR3 is TGTGCCAGCAGTTGGACCGGGACAGAGCAGGATGAGCAGTTCTTC. V and J are TRBV7-9 and TRBJ2-1; TRBD1 aligns across 7 bases. The CDR3 sequence is 15 residues long. V shed 6 bases and J 8 bases; nucleotides not matched to a gene: 13. CDR1 and CDR2 from the germline V gene are SEHNR and FQNEAQ (reference sequence).

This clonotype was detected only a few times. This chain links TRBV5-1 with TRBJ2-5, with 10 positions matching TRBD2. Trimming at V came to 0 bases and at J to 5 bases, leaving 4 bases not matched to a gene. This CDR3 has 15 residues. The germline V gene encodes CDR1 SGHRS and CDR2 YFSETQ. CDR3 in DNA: TGCGCCAGCAGCTTGGCCGGGACTAGCGCGGAGACCCAGTACTTC. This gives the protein CASSLAGTSAETQYF.

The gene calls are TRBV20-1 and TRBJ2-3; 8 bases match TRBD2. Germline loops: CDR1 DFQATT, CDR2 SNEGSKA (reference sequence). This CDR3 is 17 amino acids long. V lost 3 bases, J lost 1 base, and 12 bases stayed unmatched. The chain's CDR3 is CSASSPRGVIGTDTQYF. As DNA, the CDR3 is TGCAGTGCTAGCAGCCCGCGGGGGGTTATCGGCACAGATACGCAGTATTTT.

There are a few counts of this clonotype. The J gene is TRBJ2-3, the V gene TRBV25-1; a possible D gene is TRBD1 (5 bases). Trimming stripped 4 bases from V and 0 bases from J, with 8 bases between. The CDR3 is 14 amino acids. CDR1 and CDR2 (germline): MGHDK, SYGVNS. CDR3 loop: CASSAGHSTDTQYF. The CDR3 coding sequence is TGTGCCAGCAGTGCCGGACACAGCACAGATACGCAGTATTTT.